This T cell receptor (beta chain) was identified during a study of post-analysis software for immune sequencing data (dated by TCRdb to between 2014 and 2017). In the study overall: The recorded disease courses included relapsing-remitting, secondary progressive and progressive-relapsing multiple sclerosis, and some patients had no subtype annotation. The multiple sclerosis patient repertoires were compared with approximately 11 previously published healthy control repertoires from donors aged about 6 to 26 years. A subset of samples was prepared in parallel using single-end sample barcoding, then pooled and co-amplified after Illumina adapter ligation.

General conclusions and limits of the study: Normalized Chao1 diversity was significantly lower in multiple sclerosis patients than controls, suggesting substantial peripheral T-cell clonal expansion. Direct clustering with F measure revealed strong co-clustering of samples prepared in the same batch, which led to a batch-effect correction. Significantly higher frequencies in patients than in controls were found for five or six TRBV segments, including TRBV5-6, TRBV5-1 and TRBV20-1. The multiple sclerosis patient group was slightly younger than the control group.

TCR beta repertoires were profiled from peripheral blood of about a dozen young patients with multiple sclerosis to demonstrate the VDJtools post-analysis software. The multiple sclerosis patients were children and adolescents ranging in age from roughly 6 to 15 years. Library method: PCR. The listed sequencing device is Illumina HiSeq 2500. To reduce PCR and sequencing biases, unique molecular identifiers were incorporated into the TCR beta cDNA libraries. Per 1 to 10 million input T cells, roughly 0.5 million cDNA molecules were obtained, such that each molecule approximated one T cell. The same protocol used for the earlier healthy control dataset was applied to prepare and sequence the patient libraries. Samples belonging to the same batch were prepared together, multiplexed and sequenced on a shared HiSeq lane. As for how the authors treated the data: MIGEC handled the raw barcoded reads, throwing out single-read molecular identifier groups before consensus assembly and CDR3 extraction. VDJtools was used for post-analysis of the clonotype tables, and diversity was normalized by down-sampling every dataset to the size of the smallest sample. In repertoire overlap clustering, CDR3 amino acid sequences, but not nucleotide sequences, were matched to correct batch-related cross-sample contamination. TCRdb trimmed the raw reads at Q25, called clones with MiXCR and kept productive beta chains. Each entry merges the rows of one CDR3 protein and shows their most common DNA and genes. V and J calls and clone size were set by TCRdb, not the authors. The sample contains 750,000 to 950,000 distinct CDR3 sequences, approximately 53% of them found a single time. 4.6% of the sample belongs to the ten largest clones.

This clonotype showed up just once. What this receptor recognizes is not known. No base quality values were provided; no much bigger clone lies one nucleotide off. From a lookup of the germline V gene, CDR1 and CDR2 are LGHNT and FRNRAP. The CDR3 measures 15 amino acids from cysteine to phenylalanine. The DNA shown is the 45-base CDR3, in frame from base 1. V ends up 1 base short and J 5 bases short, with an unmatched junction base count of 8. In this chain, TRBV12-5 is recombined with TRBJ2-7; 7 middle bases align to TRBD2. Material for sequencing was blood. This clonotype was obtained from a girl under 18 with multiple sclerosis. This receptor carries the CDR3 CASGLGSLAGDEQYF. The DNA sequence is given as TGTGCTAGTGGTTTGGGCTCGCTGGCGGGGGACGAGCAGTACTTC.